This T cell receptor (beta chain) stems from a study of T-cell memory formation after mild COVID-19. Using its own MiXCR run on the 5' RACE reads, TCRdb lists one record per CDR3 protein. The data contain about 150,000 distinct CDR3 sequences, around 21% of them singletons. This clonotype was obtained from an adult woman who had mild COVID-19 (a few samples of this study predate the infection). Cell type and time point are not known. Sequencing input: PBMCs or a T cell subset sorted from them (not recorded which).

In DNA, the CDR3 is TGTGCCAGCAGTGCTTCTTTTGGATCTCAGGGGAAGACTGAAGCTTTCTTT. Translated, it gives CASSASFGSQGKTEAFF. This chain links TRBV2 with TRBJ1-1; tentative D call: TRBD1 (6 bases). The CDR3 contains 17 residues. V was clipped by 4 bases and J by 5 bases, with 23 bases between them. Germline CDR1 reads SNHLY; CDR2 reads FYNNEI.